This record concerns one T cell receptor beta chain sequence. The CDR3 length is 16 residues. CDR1 SGHTA and CDR2 FQGNSA come from the germline V gene. The ends lost 5 bases at V and 3 bases at J; junction bases unmatched: 10. The table came from immunoSEQ multiplex PCR; TCRdb's copy has only in-frame clones and leaves some out. The top ten clones hold about 0.34% of a sample with 1,500,000 or so clones, 98% of them seen once. The data are from a study of shared clonotypes between healthy human individuals. The receptor was isolated from a man aged 30-40 years in good health. The sample taken for sequencing was naive CD4+ T cells sorted from blood. Subset described: CD45RA+ positively selected. V and J are TRBV7-2 and TRBJ2-1; the match to TRBD2 covers 7 bases. Written as DNA, the CDR3 is TGTGCCAGCAGCCGACCATGGTCTAGCGGCTACAATGAGCAGTTCTTC. Encoded protein: CASSRPWSSGYNEQFF. The full variable domain, in which reference TRBV7-2 and TRBJ2-1 provide the parts outside the CDR3, is GAGVSQSPSNKVTEKGKDVELRCDPISGHTALYWYRQSLGQGLEFLIYFQGNSAPDKSGLPSDRFSAERTGGSVSTLTIQRTQQEDSAVYLCASSRPWSSGYNEQFFGPGTRLTVL.